A selection of T cell receptor beta chains follows, all from one sample in a study of OX40 agonist ivuxolimab in advanced cancers. Some clones are missing from TCRdb's copy, which holds only in-frame ones; the method was immunoSEQ multiplex PCR. The repertoire includes around 56,000 clones, more than 85% of them detected once, and about 1.4% sits in the top ten. Here the sequenced sample was CD4+ or CD8+ T cells sorted from blood, taken in a trial of the OX40 agonist ivuxolimab. The receptor set was obtained from an adult with an advanced solid tumor such as melanoma, head and neck, liver or kidney cancer. CDR3s include the opening cysteine and the closing phenylalanine or tryptophan. D genes are given only for firm matches. Only some rows state a clone size, as once, few, many or a class for expanded clones.

D	V	size	J	DNA	CDR3
TRBD1	TRBV2	-	TRBJ1-1	TGTGCCAGCAGAACCGGGACAGGGACCACTGAAGCTTTCTTT	CASRTGTGTTEAFF
-	TRBV28	once	TRBJ2-7	TGTGCCAGCAGTCTGGGGGGCGGGAGTTACGAGCAGTACTTC	CASSLGGGSYEQYF
TRBD1	TRBV7-6	-	TRBJ2-1	TGTGCCAGCAGCCCGCGACAGGGCCACAATGAGCAGTTCTTC	CASSPRQGHNEQFF
-	TRBV6-1	-	TRBJ1-2	TGTGCCAGCGGCGAATGGGATGGCTACACCTTC	CASGEWDGYTF
TRBD1	TRBV5-1	-	TRBJ2-2	TGCGCCAGCAGCATCGGACAGGGATCCGTTTCCACCGGGGAGCTGTTTTTT	CASSIGQGSVSTGELFF
-	TRBV7-8	-	TRBJ2-3	TGTGCCAGCCTTAAATCTGGAGATACGCAGTATTTT	CASLKSGDTQYF
TRBD2	TRBV4-2	once	TRBJ2-2	TGTGCCAGCAGCCAAGATCGACTAGCCACGGGGGAGCTGTTTTTT	CASSQDRLATGELFF
-	TRBV5-1	-	TRBJ2-1	TGCGCCAGCAGCTTGACTACCGATGAGCAGTTCTTC	CASSLTTDEQFF
-	TRBV27	-	TRBJ1-5	TGTGCCAGCAGTTTATCGAGTGGCAATCAGCCCCAGCATTTT	CASSLSSGNQPQHF
-	TRBV6-6	-	TRBJ1-3	TGTGCCAGCACCATCGGCGGCCTCTCTGTGGGCACCATATATTTT	CASTIGGLSVGTIYF
-	TRBV7-8	once	TRBJ2-3	TGTGCCAGCAGCGGCCCGAATAGCGATACGCAGTATTTT	CASSGPNSDTQYF
-	TRBV5-4	-	TRBJ2-2	TGTGCCAGCAGCTCTAGCGCATCCACCGGGGAGCTGTTTTTT	CASSSSASTGELFF
TRBD1	TRBV18	-	TRBJ1-1	TGTGCCAGCTCACCAACAGGGGGCACTGAAGCTTTCTTT	CASSPTGGTEAFF
-	TRBV5-1	-	TRBJ2-2	TGCGCCAGCAGCCCCCCCGGACAGGGGGAGCTGTTTTTT	CASSPPGQGELFF
-	TRBV19	-	TRBJ2-2	TGTGCCAGTAGTATCGTGGGCACCGGGGAGCTGTTTTTT	CASSIVGTGELFF
TRBD1	TRBV6-1	-	TRBJ1-5	TGTGCCAGCAGTGAAGCCAGGGGGCGAGAGAATCAGCCCCAGCATTTT	CASSEARGRENQPQHF
TRBD2	TRBV2	-	TRBJ2-7	TGTGCCAGCAGGGCGGGACTAGCGGGGGCCTACGAGCAGTACTTC	CASRAGLAGAYEQYF
TRBD1	TRBV19	-	TRBJ1-2	TGTGCCAGTAGTAAGGGGACAGGGGAAGGCTACACCTTC	CASSKGTGEGYTF
-	TRBV11-2	-	TRBJ2-6	TGTGCCAGCAGCTTACTTGCCGCCGGGGCCAACGTCCTGACTTTC	CASSLLAAGANVLTF
-	TRBV19	-	TRBJ2-4	TGTGCCTCAAAAGACAGCGCCTTAGCCAAAAACATTCAGTACTTC	CASKDSALAKNIQYF
TRBD1	TRBV19	-	TRBJ1-2	TGTGCCAGTAGTACTCGTTCAGGGGGCTTGGCTAACTATGGCTACACCTTC	CASSTRSGGLANYGYTF
-	TRBV11-2	-	TRBJ1-6	TGTGCCAGCAGGATTAGAGGGAGCTCCTATAATTCACCCCTCCACTTT	CASRIRGSSYNSPLHF
-	TRBV10-2	-	TRBJ1-5	TGCGCCAGCAGTGAGTCGTCAGGGGGCAATCAGCCCCAGCATTTT	CASSESSGGNQPQHF
TRBD1	TRBV18	-	TRBJ1-5	TGTGCCAGCTCACCAGGACAGGGGCTGGGCCAGCCCCAGCATTTT	CASSPGQGLGQPQHF
TRBD2	TRBV12-5	-	TRBJ2-7	TGTGCTAGTGGGGAAACCGGACTAGCCGGCCTCGAGCAGTACTTC	CASGETGLAGLEQYF
-	TRBV4-1	-	TRBJ2-7	TGCGCCAGCAGCCAAGAGTTGAGTAGCGGTACCTACGAGCAGTACTTC	CASSQELSSGTYEQYF
-	TRBV5-5	-	TRBJ1-3	TGTGCCAGCAGGCTGTCAGGGGACAGAAACACCATATATTTT	CASRLSGDRNTIYF
-	TRBV9	-	TRBJ1-1	TGTGCCAGCAGCGTAGGTCTCGGGCGGAAAAACACTGAAGCTTTCTTT	CASSVGLGRKNTEAFF
-	TRBV7-9	few	TRBJ1-2	TGTGCCAGCAGCTTTGGGCAGGGCTATGGCTACACCTTC	CASSFGQGYGYTF
TRBD1	TRBV7-2	-	TRBJ2-7	TGTGCCAGCAGCCGAGGACAGGGGGCGAGAGAGCAGTACTTC	CASSRGQGAREQYF
-	TRBV28	-	TRBJ2-7	TGTGCCAGCAGTGGCCCGGGAGCGGGCTCCGACGAGCAGTACTTC	CASSGPGAGSDEQYF
-	TRBV4-1	-	TRBJ2-6	TGCGCCAGCAGGGGCTCTGGGGCCAACGTCCTGACTTTC	CASRGSGANVLTF
TRBD1	TRBV19	-	TRBJ1-2	TGTGCCAGTAGTATTTATGGGACAGGGGATAATGGCTACACCTTC	CASSIYGTGDNGYTF
-	TRBV11-3	-	TRBJ2-1	TGTGCCAGCAGCCCGAACGCCGGGAGTTACAATGAGCAGTTCTTC	CASSPNAGSYNEQFF
-	TRBV19	-	TRBJ1-5	TGTGCCAGTAGTATGCTGTCCTATAGCAATCAGCCCCAGCATTTT	CASSMLSYSNQPQHF
-	TRBV28	few	TRBJ2-6	TGTGCCAGCAGCTCGGACAGTTTACCCTCGGGGGCCAACGTCCTGACTTTC	CASSSDSLPSGANVLTF
-	TRBV2	-	TRBJ1-5	TGTGCCAGCCGTCGCAGCCCTAGCTATCAGCCCCAGCATTTT	CASRRSPSYQPQHF
-	TRBV5-1	-	TRBJ1-4	TGCGCCAGCAGCGGGACGGATTCAACTAATGAAAAACTGTTTTTT	CASSGTDSTNEKLFF
TRBD1	TRBV7-2	-	TRBJ2-1	TGTGCCAGCAGCTTAGGGCAGGGGGCGCGGTACAATGAGCAGTTCTTC	CASSLGQGARYNEQFF
-	TRBV11-3	-	TRBJ1-5	TGTGCCAGCAGCTTCCGCCGGGGGGGCAATCAGCCCCAGCATTTT	CASSFRRGGNQPQHF
-	TRBV28	-	TRBJ1-5	TGTGCCAGCAGTTTAGGTGGAAGCAATCAGCCCCAGCATTTT	CASSLGGSNQPQHF
-	TRBV10-1	-	TRBJ1-6	TGCGCCAGCAGTGACCTACAAAGCTCCTATAATTCACCCCTCCACTTT	CASSDLQSSYNSPLHF
TRBD1	TRBV30	-	TRBJ2-7	TGTGCCTGGACTCGGACAGGGCTCTACGAGCAGTACTTC	CAWTRTGLYEQYF
TRBD2	TRBV7-7	-	TRBJ2-5	TGTGCTAGCAGCTTAGGCGGGGGCCAAGAGACCCAGTACTTC	CASSLGGGQETQYF
TRBD1	TRBV10-1	-	TRBJ2-3	TGCGCCAGCAGCCCGGGACAGACTAGCACAGATACGCAGTATTTT	CASSPGQTSTDTQYF
-	TRBV21-1	-	TRBJ2-7	TGTGCCAGCAGCAAAGGGACTAGCGGGAGCTCCTACGAGCAGTACTTC	CASSKGTSGSSYEQYF
-	TRBV4-2	-	TRBJ1-3	TGTGCCAGCAGCCAAGAAGGGGTTGGGGCCGGAAACACCATATATTTT	CASSQEGVGAGNTIYF
-	TRBV30	once	TRBJ2-5	TGTGCCTGGGATAAGCCGGGGTTCCAAGAGACCCAGTACTTC	CAWDKPGFQETQYF
-	TRBV2	-	TRBJ1-5	TGTGCCAGCAGTAGATCCGGGACGGTTCTTGAACCCCAGCATTTT	CASSRSGTVLEPQHF
TRBD1	TRBV25-1	-	TRBJ1-2	TGTGCCAGCAGTCAAGGGGTGCAGGGGGGGTATGGCTACACCTTC	CASSQGVQGGYGYTF
TRBD1	TRBV30	-	TRBJ1-4	TGTGCCTGTGGGACAGGGTTTGAAAAACTGTTTTTT	CACGTGFEKLFF